This T cell receptor beta chain was retrieved from a study of molecular identifiers for immune sequencing clone quantification. MiXCR, run by TCRdb on the PCR reads, gives a single entry per CDR3 protein. The sample shows approximately 550,000 distinct CDR3 sequences, 25% of them seen only once. Libraries for naive CD8 T cells, which were made from roughly 21,000 to 960,000 sorted cells, drew on 10%, 30% or 50% of the RNA. The ends were cut back, 6 bases at V and 5 bases at J, with 13 bases in the middle. Germline CDR1 and CDR2: LNHDA and SQIVND (reference sequence). CDR3 length equals 13 residues. The sample was naive CD8+ T cells from blood, with Jurkat cell RNA spiked in. Described subset: FACS-sorted CD8+CD4-CCR7+CD45RA+ naive T cells. This chain uses TRBV19 with TRBJ1-1; D is uncertain. This receptor was obtained from a human donor in good health. Some libraries in this study had Jurkat cell RNA spiked in. The CDR3 DNA reads TGTGCCAGTAGACCCGTCGGTGAAACTGAAGCTTTCTTT. Translation gives CASRPVGETEAFF.